This TCR beta chain was recovered during a study of CD8+ T cells in alopecia areata (dated by TCRdb to the late 2010s). About the full investigation: Treated patients were enrolled in an open-label pilot trial of oral tofacitinib at 5 to 10 mg twice daily for moderate-to-severe alopecia areata. RNA came from the PAXgene miRNA kit for fixed scalp, the miRNeasy kit for PBMCs, and the RNeasy kit for mouse skin. Patients stayed on tofacitinib for 6 to 18 months and then had 6 months of follow-up off drug so that delayed response and recurrence could be assessed. Amplification of TCRbeta CDR3 regions was done by immunoSEQ multiplex PCR using 35 Vbeta forward primers and 13 Jbeta reverse primers. Biopsies were taken from tofacitinib-treated patients at baseline and again at 4 and 24 weeks into treatment, and several of those patients also had a later scalp biopsy. Scalp tissue and sorted CD4+ and CD8+ peripheral blood T cells from patchy and totalis/universalis alopecia areata patients and from healthy controls were covered by human TCRbeta sequencing. Scalp clonality was compared among normal scalp (n=4), patchy alopecia areata scalp (n=8), and alopecia totalis/universalis scalp (n=8). High-throughput TCRbeta sequencing was used to examine T cell clonal expansion in alopecia areata in both the C3H/HeJ mouse model and human patients. The SALT score, which quantifies the percentage of affected scalp surface area, was used to measure disease severity in treated patients.

This clone occurred a few times. Its antigen is still unknown. The sample holds no much larger clone one base away, and base qualities are not on file. The intended sense of this specimen's time point label: less than 25 weeks on oral tofacitinib. In light of the paper, this sample's treatment or condition label describes: oral pan-JAK inhibitor, 5-10 mg twice daily. Peripheral blood and lesional scalp punch biopsies were obtained from patients with alopecia areata. PBMCs were separated by density centrifugation and stained for CD3, CD4 and CD8, after which CD4+ and CD8+ T cells were sorted on a FACSAria. The paper as a whole reports these results and caveats: During tofacitinib treatment, many expanded lesional clones remained in scalp and blood, and this persistence may partly explain relapse after treatment is stopped. Compared with normal scalp, lesional scalp had higher clonality and more expanded CD8+ clones, particularly in alopecia totalis/universalis, a pattern that suggests antigenic drive. Resident alphabeta T cells in normal human skin are also sequenced, complicating scalp TCR repertoire analysis, unlike mouse skin dominated by gammadelta T cells. Shared TCR sequences between patients were less evident than in mice, which may be partly attributable to HLA diversity in the patient population. With tofacitinib, both scalp clonality and the number of expanded CD8+ clones among the top 100 scalp clones went down significantly. The treated cohort was small, with a single nonresponder, so links between baseline CD8+ expansion and response need larger studies.

Libraries were built with the immunoSEQ multiplex PCR assay. RNA was extracted from all samples and reverse transcribed into cDNA as template for TCR sequencing. First-strand cDNA was synthesized using SuperScript III with a 2:1 mix of oligo-dT and random hexamers. A synthetic immune receptor repertoire was used to measure amplification bias, and any remaining bias was corrected computationally. As for how the authors treated the data: After raw reads were preprocessed to remove errors, the CDR3 was defined following IMGT conventions as running from the conserved cysteine to phenylalanine. Clonality was calculated as 1 minus Shannon entropy normalized by log2 of the number of productive unique TCRs. CD4 or CD8 identity of scalp clones was inferred by cross-referencing scalp TCRbeta sequences with sorted blood CD4 and CD8 repertoires. The clones in this table, taken by TCRdb from immuneACCESS, are in-frame only. Not every clone is retained; where verified, under half of the shortfall comes from an unresolved V gene, and the cause of the rest is unknown. The D gene and trimming were derived from the DNA, and the V and J assignments and clone size from that table. The table for this sample lists 170,000 or so clones; roughly 50% of them were counted only once. Of the sample, roughly 10% falls within the top ten clones.

The sequence came from a human donor with alopecia areata. The starting material was CD8+ T cells sorted from blood, obtained at week 24, from a patient treated with tofacitinib.

In nucleotide form, the sequence is TGCGCCAGCAGCCAAGATAGAGTGAGTTTTGGGAATGAGCAGTTCTTC. This is translated as CASSQDRVSFGNEQFF. This sequence uses TRBV4-3 and TRBJ2-1, with the identity of the D gene unclear. From its cysteine to its phenylalanine, the CDR3 spans 16 amino acids. The kept DNA is CDR3 alone, 48 bases in frame from the first base. The germline ends are 16 bases apart after V is trimmed by 0 bases and J by 7 bases. The germline V gene gives CDR1 as LGHNA and CDR2 as YSLEER.